This T cell receptor beta chain came from a study of blood T cell repertoires in COVID-19. About the research overall: Acute and convalescent COVID-19 specimens originated in the United States, Italy and Spain.

Original methodology: Reference gene primer amplification gave estimated nucleated cell counts. The protocol was immunoSEQ multiplex PCR, while the TCRdb copy is restricted to in-frame clones and leaves out a portion. V, J and clone size are those of that table, while D and trimming were read from the DNA. The sample contains 120,000 or so clones, about 80% of which appear only once. The trim removed 1 base at V and 2 bases at J, leaving 3 bases unmatched. Germline V gene sequence: CDR1 SNHLY, CDR2 FYNNEI. The CDR3 contains 17 residues. The chain employs TRBV2 and TRBJ2-7; 15 nucleotides align to TRBD2. The source material was peripheral blood. The TCR was taken from a woman between 45 and 65 years old with acute or convalescent COVID-19. CDR3 residues: CASSEEGLAGGTYEQYF. CDR3 DNA: TGTGCCAGCAGTGAAGAGGGACTAGCGGGGGGCACCTACGAGCAGTACTTC.